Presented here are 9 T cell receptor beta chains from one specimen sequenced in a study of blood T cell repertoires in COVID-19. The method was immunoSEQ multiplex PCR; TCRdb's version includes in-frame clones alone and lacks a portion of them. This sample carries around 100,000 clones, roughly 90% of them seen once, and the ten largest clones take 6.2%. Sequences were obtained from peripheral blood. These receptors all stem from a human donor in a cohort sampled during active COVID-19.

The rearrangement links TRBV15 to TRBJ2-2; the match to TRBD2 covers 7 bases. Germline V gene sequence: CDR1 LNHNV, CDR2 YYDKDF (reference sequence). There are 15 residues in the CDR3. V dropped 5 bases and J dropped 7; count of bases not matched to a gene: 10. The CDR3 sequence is CATSGGDVGFGELFF. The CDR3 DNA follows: TGTGCCACCAGCGGGGGGGATGTGGGTTTCGGGGAGCTGTTTTTT.

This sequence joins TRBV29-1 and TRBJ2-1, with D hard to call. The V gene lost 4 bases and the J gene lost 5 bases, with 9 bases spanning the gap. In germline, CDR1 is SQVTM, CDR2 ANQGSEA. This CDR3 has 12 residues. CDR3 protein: CSVVRQNNEQFF. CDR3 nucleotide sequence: TGCAGCGTTGTCAGGCAGAACAATGAGCAGTTCTTC.

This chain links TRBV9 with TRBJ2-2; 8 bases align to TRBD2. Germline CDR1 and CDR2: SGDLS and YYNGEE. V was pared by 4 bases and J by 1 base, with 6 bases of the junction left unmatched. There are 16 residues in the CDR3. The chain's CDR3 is CASSPRGGQNTGELFF. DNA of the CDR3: TGTGCCAGCAGCCCCCGGGGGGGGCAGAACACCGGGGAGCTGTTTTTT.

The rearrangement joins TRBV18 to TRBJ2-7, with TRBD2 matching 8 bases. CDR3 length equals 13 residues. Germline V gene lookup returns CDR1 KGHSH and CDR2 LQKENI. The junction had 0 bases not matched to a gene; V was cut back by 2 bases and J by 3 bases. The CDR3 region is CASSPGTSYEQYF. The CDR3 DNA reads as TGTGCCAGCTCACCAGGGACTAGCTACGAGCAGTACTTC.

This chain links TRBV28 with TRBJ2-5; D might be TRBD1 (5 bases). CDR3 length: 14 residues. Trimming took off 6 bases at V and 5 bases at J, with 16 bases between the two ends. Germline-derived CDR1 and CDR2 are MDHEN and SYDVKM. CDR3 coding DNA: TGTGCCAGCAGCCCAGACAGTGTCGGGGAGACCCAGTACTTC. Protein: CASSPDSVGETQYF.

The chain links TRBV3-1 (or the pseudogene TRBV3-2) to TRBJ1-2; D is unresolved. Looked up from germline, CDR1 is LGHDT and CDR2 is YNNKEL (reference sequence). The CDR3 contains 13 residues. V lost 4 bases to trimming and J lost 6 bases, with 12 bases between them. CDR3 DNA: TGTGCCAGCAGCCGGTTCGGGTCCCATGGCTACACCTTC. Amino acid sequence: CASSRFGSHGYTF.

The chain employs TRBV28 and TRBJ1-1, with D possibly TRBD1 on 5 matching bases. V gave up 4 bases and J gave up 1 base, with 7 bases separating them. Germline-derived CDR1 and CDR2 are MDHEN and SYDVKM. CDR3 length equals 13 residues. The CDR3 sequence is CASSWQGNTEAFF. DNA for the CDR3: TGTGCCAGCAGTTGGCAGGGGAACACTGAAGCTTTCTTT.

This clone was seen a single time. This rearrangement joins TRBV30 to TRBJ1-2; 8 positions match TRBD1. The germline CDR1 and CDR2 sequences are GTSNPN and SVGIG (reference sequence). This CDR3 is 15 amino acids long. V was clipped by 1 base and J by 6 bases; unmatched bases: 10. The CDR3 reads CAWSDTGTGRNGYTF. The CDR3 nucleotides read TGTGCCTGGAGTGACACGGGGACAGGTCGCAATGGCTACACCTTC.

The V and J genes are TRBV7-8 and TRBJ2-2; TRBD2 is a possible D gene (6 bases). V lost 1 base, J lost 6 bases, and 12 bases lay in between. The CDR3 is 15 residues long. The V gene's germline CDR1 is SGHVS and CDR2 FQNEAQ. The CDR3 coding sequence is TGTGCCAGCAGCTTAGGGGTCGGGGGTGCCGGGGAGCTGTTTTTT. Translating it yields CASSLGVGGAGELFF.